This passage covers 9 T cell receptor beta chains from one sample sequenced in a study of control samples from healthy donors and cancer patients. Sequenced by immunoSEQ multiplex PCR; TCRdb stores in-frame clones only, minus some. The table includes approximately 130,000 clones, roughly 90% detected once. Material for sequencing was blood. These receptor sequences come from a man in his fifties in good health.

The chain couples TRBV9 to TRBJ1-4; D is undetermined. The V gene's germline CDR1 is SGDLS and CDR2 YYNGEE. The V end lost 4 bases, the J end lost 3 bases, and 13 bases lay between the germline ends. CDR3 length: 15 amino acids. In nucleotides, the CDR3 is TGTGCCAGCAGCTTTGCGTCATCGGCTAATGAAAAACTGTTTTTT. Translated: CASSFASSANEKLFF. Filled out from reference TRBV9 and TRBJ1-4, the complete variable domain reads DSGVTQTPKHLITATGQRVTLRCSPRSGDLSVYWYQQSLDQGLQFLIQYYNGEERAKGNILERFSAQQFPDLHSELNLSSLELGDSALYFCASSFASSANEKLFFGSGTQLSVL.

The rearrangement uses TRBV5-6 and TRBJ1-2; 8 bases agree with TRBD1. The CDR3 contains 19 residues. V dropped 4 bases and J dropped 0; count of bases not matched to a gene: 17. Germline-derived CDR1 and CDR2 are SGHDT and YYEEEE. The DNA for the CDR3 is TGTGCCAGCAGCCAAGGGGTCGCGGACAGGGCCTTTACTAACTATGGCTACACCTTC. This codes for CASSQGVADRAFTNYGYTF.

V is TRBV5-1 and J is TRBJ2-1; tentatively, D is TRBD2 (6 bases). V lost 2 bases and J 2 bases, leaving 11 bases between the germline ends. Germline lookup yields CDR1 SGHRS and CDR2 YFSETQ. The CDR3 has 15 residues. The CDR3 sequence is CASSLMGGTYNEQFF. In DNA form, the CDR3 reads TGCGCCAGCAGCTTAATGGGGGGAACCTACAATGAGCAGTTCTTC.

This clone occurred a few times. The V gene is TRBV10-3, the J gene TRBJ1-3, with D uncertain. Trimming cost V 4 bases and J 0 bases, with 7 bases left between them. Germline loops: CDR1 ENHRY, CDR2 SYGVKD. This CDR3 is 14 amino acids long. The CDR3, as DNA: TGTGCCATCAGTGCCCCGATCTCTGGAAACACCATATATTTT. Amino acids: CAISAPISGNTIYF.

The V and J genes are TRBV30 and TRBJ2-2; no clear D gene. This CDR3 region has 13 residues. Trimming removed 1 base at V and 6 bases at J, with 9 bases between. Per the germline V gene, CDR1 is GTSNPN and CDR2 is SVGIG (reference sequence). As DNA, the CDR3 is TGTGCCTGGAGTGCTACAAGGGCCGGGGAGCTGTTTTTT. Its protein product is CAWSATRAGELFF.

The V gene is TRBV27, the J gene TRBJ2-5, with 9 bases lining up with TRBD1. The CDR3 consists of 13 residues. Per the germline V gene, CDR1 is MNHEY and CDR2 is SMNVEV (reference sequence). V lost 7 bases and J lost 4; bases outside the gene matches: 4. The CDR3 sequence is CASKRQGGETQYF. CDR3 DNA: TGTGCCAGCAAACGACAGGGGGGAGAGACCCAGTACTTC.

CDR3 protein: CASSLSRGGTEAFF. For the CDR3, the DNA is TGTGCCAGCAGTTTATCGCGGGGAGGCACTGAAGCTTTCTTT. This chain uses TRBV27 with TRBJ1-1, with D uncertain. The CDR3 has 14 amino acids. The ends were cut back, 0 bases at V and 4 bases at J, with 9 bases in the middle. Germline assignment: CDR1 MNHEY and CDR2 SMNVEV (reference sequence).

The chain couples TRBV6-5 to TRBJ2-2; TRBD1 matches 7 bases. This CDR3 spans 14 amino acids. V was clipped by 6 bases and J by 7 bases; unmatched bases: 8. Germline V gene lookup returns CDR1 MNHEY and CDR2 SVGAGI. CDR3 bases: TGTGCCAGCAGCGCAACAGGGGAAATCGGGGAGCTGTTTTTT. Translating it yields CASSATGEIGELFF.

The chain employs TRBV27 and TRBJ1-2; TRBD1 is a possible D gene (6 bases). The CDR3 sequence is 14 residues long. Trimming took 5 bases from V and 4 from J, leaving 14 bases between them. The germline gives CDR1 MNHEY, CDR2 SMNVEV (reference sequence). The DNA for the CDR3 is TGTGCCAGCAGTCCACGGGGGCTAGGCTATGGCTACACCTTC. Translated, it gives CASSPRGLGYGYTF.